Below are 17 T cell receptor beta chains sequenced from a single sample in a study of tumour-infiltrating T cells in Burkitt lymphoma (dated by TCRdb to 2020 to 2021). Libraries were made using the immunoSEQ multiplex PCR assay. Sourced from immuneACCESS, this table was stored by TCRdb with only in-frame sequences that have V and J called. A share of the clones is absent; for the studies checked, an unresolved V gene accounts for under half, and the remainder has no known explanation. For this sample there are 900 to 950 clones; about 90% appear just once. Of the sample, roughly 57% falls within the top ten clones. The sequencing sample was made of tumor tissue. The receptors derive from a human donor with diffuse large B-cell lymphoma.

This rearrangement joins TRBV4-3 to TRBJ1-1; the D gene is possibly TRBD1 (6 bases). This CDR3 is 14 amino acids long. V was shortened by 0 bases and J by 1 base, with 6 bases between the two germline ends. Per the germline V gene, CDR1 is LGHNA and CDR2 is YSLEER. The DNA of the CDR3 is TGCGCCAGCAGCCAAGAGACAGGGAACACTGAAGCTTTCTTT. Its translation is CASSQETGNTEAFF.

The V and J genes are TRBV5-4 and TRBJ2-2, with 7 bases fitting TRBD2. The V gene's germline CDR1 is SGHNT and CDR2 YYREEE (reference sequence). With V trimmed by 4 bases and J by 4 bases, 10 bases remained unmatched. The CDR3 is 16 residues long. CDR3 sequence (DNA): TGTGCCAGCAGCCCCAGGGAGGGTCTCGGCACCGGGGAGCTGTTTTTT. This encodes CASSPREGLGTGELFF.

This chain connects TRBV5-4 to TRBJ2-2; D gene ambiguous. The CDR3 is 12 residues long. The V gene's germline CDR1 is SGHNT and CDR2 YYREEE (reference sequence). The ends were cut back, 4 bases at V and 6 bases at J, with 7 bases in the middle. The CDR3 sequence: CASSPIPGELFF. The CDR3 bases are TGTGCCAGCAGCCCTATCCCCGGGGAGCTGTTTTTT.

The chain is built from TRBV5-1 and TRBJ2-6; maybe TRBD2 (6 bases). Germline CDR1 SGHRS, CDR2 YFSETQ. The length of the CDR3 is 19 residues. V was clipped by 0 bases and J by 3 bases, with 19 bases between them. In DNA, the CDR3 is TGCGCCAGCAGCTTGGGGACCGGGAGAGGAGGAGGTGGGGCCAACGTCCTGACTTTC. This codes for CASSLGTGRGGGGANVLTF. Full variable domain (missing parts from reference TRBV5-1 and TRBJ2-6): KAGVTQTPRYLIKTRGQQVTLSCSPISGHRSVSWYQQTPGQGLQFLFEYFSETQRNKGNFPGRFSGRQFSNSRSEMNVSTLELGDSALYLCASSLGTGRGGGGANVLTFGAGSRLTVL.

The rearrangement joins TRBV6-5 to TRBJ1-1; no clear D. The CDR3 is made up of 13 amino acids. Germline CDR1 and CDR2: MNHEY and SVGAGI. V lost 9 bases, J lost 8 bases, and 19 bases lay in between. In nucleotides, the CDR3 is TGTGCCAGTAGACTCACTCCGTGGTCGGAAGCTTTCTTT. Translation: CASRLTPWSEAFF.

The chain couples TRBV29-1 to TRBJ2-3; D is ambiguous. This CDR3 contains 12 residues. The ends were cut back, 6 bases at V and 0 bases at J, with 7 bases in the middle. Germline loops: CDR1 SQVTM, CDR2 ANQGSEA. The CDR3: CSVGRSTDTQYF. CDR3 DNA: TGCAGCGTGGGAAGGAGCACAGATACGCAGTATTTT.

The V call is TRBV5-4, the J call TRBJ2-5, with D tentatively TRBD1 (6 bases). The V end lost 1 base, the J end lost 4 bases, and 14 bases lay between the germline ends. The CDR3 consists of 15 residues. Germline CDR1 is SGHNT and CDR2 is YYREEE (reference sequence). Written as DNA, the CDR3 is TGTGCCAGCAGCTTGAATGACAGGCTAAGAGAGACCCAGTACTTC. Protein sequence: CASSLNDRLRETQYF. Full variable domain (outside the CDR3, taken from reference TRBV5-4 and TRBJ2-5): ETGVTQSPTHLIKTRGQQVTLRCSSQSGHNTVSWYQQALGQGPQFIFQYYREEENGRGNFPPRFSGLQFPNYSSELNVNALELDDSALYLCASSLNDRLRETQYFGPGTRLLVL.

This sequence joins TRBV19 and TRBJ1-1, with D possibly TRBD1 on 6 matching bases. CDR3 length: 15 residues. V was shortened by 3 bases and J by 6 bases, with 17 bases between the two germline ends. Germline assignment: CDR1 LNHDA and CDR2 SQIVND (reference sequence). The CDR3 loop is CASSIPGKGGAEAFF. For the CDR3, the DNA is TGTGCCAGTAGTATCCCAGGGAAGGGGGGGGCTGAAGCTTTCTTT.

The rearrangement links TRBV30 to TRBJ1-3; D remains ambiguous. Trimming pared 4 bases from V and 1 base from J, leaving 8 bases between. This CDR3 spans 13 amino acids. Germline-derived CDR1 and CDR2 are GTSNPN and SVGIG (reference sequence). CDR3 loop: CAWIRRSGNTIYF. For the CDR3, the DNA is TGTGCCTGGATTCGGAGATCTGGAAACACCATATATTTT.

The V gene is TRBV5-1, the J gene TRBJ2-5; D perhaps matches TRBD2 (6 bases). Germline V gene sequence: CDR1 SGHRS, CDR2 YFSETQ. This CDR3 has 13 residues. Between the trimmed V and J ends, which lost 5 bases and 1 base, there was a span of 9 bases. The CDR3 DNA is TGCGCCAGCAGGGTCGGGAGCCAAGAGACCCAGTACTTC. This gives the protein CASRVGSQETQYF.

Turning to this clone: The junction and the germline gene differ at one end; a read error may be behind it. The chain has TRBV6-6 and TRBJ2-1, with D possibly TRBD2 on 5 matching bases. The CDR3 has 14 residues. Looked up from germline, CDR1 is MNHNY and CDR2 is SVGAGI (reference sequence). This CDR3 reads CASSRPGSFNEQFF. CDR3 in DNA: TGTGCCAGCAGCCGCCCGGGGTCCTTCAATGAGCAGTTCTTC.

This chain links TRBV5-6 with TRBJ2-5; 11 positions match TRBD2. The germline gives CDR1 SGHDT, CDR2 YYEEEE. This CDR3 spans 16 amino acids. J lost 4 bases, V lost 4 bases, and 9 bases had no gene match. The CDR3 coding sequence is TGTGCCAGCAGCAACCCTCTAGCGGGGGGCGGAGAGACCCAGTACTTC. Its protein is CASSNPLAGGGETQYF.

The gene calls are TRBV19 and TRBJ2-3; D tentatively fits TRBD1 or TRBD2 (5 bases each). Germline V gene sequence: CDR1 LNHDA, CDR2 SQIVND (reference sequence). V lost 9 bases and J lost 5, with 12 bases in between. The length of the CDR3 is 12 residues. The CDR3 protein is CASRGAQDTQYF. The CDR3 DNA sequence: TGTGCCAGCCGAGGGGCTCAAGATACGCAGTATTTT.

This sequence joins TRBV7-9 and TRBJ2-1; no clear D. This CDR3 region has 12 residues. The germline V gene encodes CDR1 SEHNR and CDR2 FQNEAQ (reference sequence). V gave up 5 bases and J gave up 4 bases, with 6 bases separating them. In DNA, the CDR3 is TGTGCCAGCAGCCCTTTATACAATGAGCAGTTCTTC. Protein product: CASSPLYNEQFF.

The chain uses TRBV6-5 and TRBJ1-1; TRBD1 might be the D (6 bases). Trimming shortened V by 2 bases and J by 9 bases, and 13 bases separated the two germline ends. CDR1 MNHEY and CDR2 SVGAGI come from the germline V gene. This CDR3 contains 13 residues. The CDR3 is CASSYLRGQQAFF. In DNA, the CDR3 is TGTGCCAGCAGTTACCTCAGGGGTCAACAAGCTTTCTTT.

This rearrangement joins TRBV18 to TRBJ1-1; maybe TRBD1 (5 bases). This CDR3 is built from 15 residues. Germline V gene lookup returns CDR1 KGHSH and CDR2 LQKENI. The ends were cut back, 0 bases at V and 0 bases at J, with 8 bases in the middle. The CDR3 is CASSPPQGLNTEAFF. The CDR3 DNA reads as TGTGCCAGCTCACCACCGCAGGGTCTGAACACTGAAGCTTTCTTT.

The rearrangement joins TRBV5-5 to TRBJ2-2; weak D call: TRBD1 (6 bases). The CDR3 has 15 amino acids. From germline, CDR1 is SGHKS and CDR2 YYEKEE (reference sequence). The V end was cut by 3 bases, the J end by 7 bases, with 16 bases between. CDR3 sequence (DNA): TGTGCCAGCAGCTCGGAACAGGGTTCGGGCGGGGAGCTGTTTTTT. Translation gives CASSSEQGSGGELFF.